This record looks at one TCR beta chain sequence and its context. Its antigen is undetermined. These data originate in a study of chemoradiotherapy in HPV16-positive cancers. Study context: A couple of HPV16-positive patients' cells yielded candidate HPV-specific clones and common motifs.

Study-wide points: In HPV16-positive patients, HPV-responsive T-cell expansion tracked better recurrence-free survival. Non-HPV-specific T cells did not expand in tumors during treatment, whereas candidate HPV-specific clones and E7-related motifs did. Only two HPV16-positive patients supplied the functional HPV-specificity definition.

From germline, CDR1 is SGHVS and CDR2 FNYEAQ. The junction had 3 bases not matched to a gene; V was cut back by 4 bases and J by 1 base. This CDR3 is 15 amino acids long. Sequenced by immunoSEQ multiplex PCR; TCRdb stores in-frame clones only, minus some. This sample yields approximately 13,000 clones, of which nearly 70% are seen a single time; approximately 18% belongs to the top ten. The chain joins TRBV7-6 to TRBJ2-3; 9 nucleotides agree with TRBD1. This sample was gathered from a patient who underwent chemoradiotherapy. The receptor was isolated from a human donor with HPV-associated anogenital cancer. CDR3 bases: TGTGCCAGCAGCTCAAGGACAGGGGGCACAGATACGCAGTATTTT. It specifies CASSSRTGGTDTQYF.